This T cell receptor (beta chain) was recorded in a study of molecular identifiers for immune sequencing clone quantification. Study results and caveats: Jurkat TCR RNA spiked in from one cell (amid more than 850,000 naive cells) was reportedly detectable.

In the sort, naive CD8 T cells were defined as CD8+CD4-CCR7+CD45RA+. This CDR3 has 16 residues. Germline V gene data show CDR1 as SQVTM and CDR2 as ANQGSEA. About this clonotype: Its specificity is not known. The junction and the germline gene differ at one end; a read error may be behind it.

Methods described previously, with TCR primers listed, were used for bulk TCR libraries. Each CDR3 protein gets one entry after TCRdb re-called the PCR reads with MiXCR. The table includes hundreds of thousands of distinct CDR3 sequences, roughly 27% detected once. Sequenced: naive CD8+ T cells from blood, with Jurkat cell RNA spiked in. As for subset: FACS-sorted CD8+CD4-CCR7+CD45RA+ naive T cells. The rearrangement uses TRBV29-1 and TRBJ1-3; 10 positions agree with TRBD1. This clonotype was obtained from a human donor in good health. Some libraries in this study had Jurkat cell RNA spiked in. CDR3 sequence: CGVEDVDRGSGNTIYF. DNA of the CDR3: TGCGGCGTTGAAGATGTGGACAGGGGGTCTGGAAACACCATATATTTT.